This TCR beta chain stems from a study of early T cells in non-severe SARS-CoV-2 infection. As for the study in general: Sequencing of bulk RNA from unsorted whole blood was done, without chain pairing.

As for this clonotype: Its antigen is not identified.

Unique molecular identifiers were attached to individual cDNA molecules. TCRdb reprocessed the 5' RACE reads with MiXCR, giving one entry per CDR3 protein. This sample has roughly 53,000 distinct CDR3 sequences; roughly a tenth occur once, and the top ten carry under 5%. Study results and limitations: Comparison of clonotypes with VDJdb favored anti-spike CD8 responses while missing private and CD4 specificities.

Germline CDR1 reads SNHLY; CDR2 reads FYNNEI. The CDR3 runs to 12 residues. The V gene lost 6 bases and the J gene lost 7 bases, with 12 bases spanning the gap. This clonotype was sampled from an adult who was a healthcare worker with PCR-confirmed SARS-CoV-2 infection or an uninfected control (not recorded which). The sequencing sample was made of whole blood. V and J are TRBV2 and TRBJ1-2, with no clear D. This CDR3 reads CASRERLFGYTF. The DNA of the CDR3 is TGTGCCAGCAGAGAACGTTTGTTTGGCTACACCTTC.